This T cell receptor beta chain was found in a study of T cells in tuberculosis. At the level of the study: T cells were selected with CD1B tetramers loaded with glucose monomycolate.

Sequencing of TCR-alpha and TCR-beta chains was unpaired. The repertoire was sequenced with immunoSEQ multiplex PCR; TCRdb's copy has only in-frame clones and lacks some. Altogether 80,000 to 100,000 clones are present, just over 90% being singletons, with the ten largest covering around 2%. Germline-derived CDR1 and CDR2 are SEHNR and FQNEAQ (reference sequence). The V and J ends lost 7 bases and 2 bases respectively, with 16 bases between them. The CDR3 extends over 15 amino acids. Cells were sorted from thawed PBMC rested overnight and stained with GMM-loaded CD1B tetramer, viability dye and anti-CD3. CD1B tetramers were loaded with Rhodococcus equi-derived C32 glucose monomycolate. From each donor, 95,000 to 100,000 tetramer-negative cells were sorted.

This sequence joins TRBV7-9 and TRBJ2-3, with a weak D call TRBD1 (6 bases). The sample consisted of CD1b-GMM tetramer-negative cells sorted from PBMCs. The receptor's source is an adult woman with latent tuberculosis. CDR3 protein: CASTQVDRPTDTQYF. The CDR3 region has the DNA TGTGCCAGCACCCAAGTCGACAGGCCCACAGATACGCAGTATTTT. The full variable domain, rest sourced from reference TRBV7-9 and TRBJ2-3, is DTGVSQNPRHKITKRGQNVTFRCDPISEHNRLYWYRQTLGQGPEFLTYFQNEAQLEKSRLLSDRFSAERPKGSFSTLEIQRTEQGDSAMYLCASTQVDRPTDTQYFGPGTRLTVL.